These T cell receptor beta chains were read from a single sample in a study of cytomegalovirus exposure and HLA in healthy donors. Generated by immunoSEQ multiplex PCR, the TCRdb table keeps only in-frame clones and is missing some. The sample has some 130,000 clones; roughly four fifths are singletons. Material: PBMCs. The receptors here all came from a female donor in good health and CMV-seropositive. The CDR3 runs from the conserved cysteine through the conserved F or W. Each record gives: clone size, J gene, D gene, V gene, CDR3 DNA, CDR3 protein. The D gene is left open where the match is weak. Rows may omit the clone size; those that give it use once, few, many or a size class.

NA,TRBJ2-2,TRBD2,TRBV23-1,TGCGCCAGCAGTCAGTATGCGGGGGATGACGGGGGGCTGTTTTTT,CASSQYAGDDGGLFF
NA,TRBJ2-1,NA,TRBV25-1,TGTGCCAGCAGTGCTGCGGTTGGGTCTGAGCAGTTCTTC,CASSAAVGSEQFF
NA,TRBJ2-3,NA,TRBV15,TGTGCCACCAGTAGACTGGGGAGCCCGGGTCTTGGGGATACGCAGTATTTT,CATSRLGSPGLGDTQYF
NA,TRBJ2-5,NA,TRBV29-1,TGCAGCGTTGTGAGATCACAAGAGACCCAGTACTTC,CSVVRSQETQYF
NA,TRBJ2-7,NA,TRBV2,TGTGCCAGGAAGTATGACAGCTACGAGCAGTACTTC,CARKYDSYEQYF
NA,TRBJ2-2,TRBD2,TRBV15,TGTGCCACCAGCCCCCGGGGGGTGGACGGGGAGCTGTTTTTT,CATSPRGVDGELFF
NA,TRBJ2-7,NA,TRBV5-1,TGCGCCAGCAGCTTGGGCAACACAGCTGCTAGGGGGTACGAGCAGTACTTC,CASSLGNTAARGYEQYF
NA,TRBJ1-1,TRBD1,TRBV6-1,TGTGCCAGCAGTGAACAGGGGGCAGGCACTGAAGCTTTCTTT,CASSEQGAGTEAFF
NA,TRBJ1-3,NA,TRBV19,TGTGCCAGCAGACTAGGGTCCCACTCTGGAAACACCATATATTTT,CASRLGSHSGNTIYF
once,TRBJ2-7,NA,TRBV4-1,TGCGCCAGCAGCCGCACCGGTCTCCCTTTCTACGAGCAGTACTTC,CASSRTGLPFYEQYF
NA,TRBJ2-3,TRBD2,TRBV10-2,TGCGCCAGCAGCCGACTAGCGGGGGTAACAGATACGCAGTATTTT,CASSRLAGVTDTQYF
NA,TRBJ1-1,NA,TRBV7-9,TGTGCCAGCAGCTTACGCGAGAACACTGAAGCTTTCTTT,CASSLRENTEAFF
once,TRBJ2-1,TRBD2,TRBV4-2,TGTGCCAGCAGCCAAGGTAGCGGGGCGGTCTACAATGAGCAGTTCTTC,CASSQGSGAVYNEQFF
NA,TRBJ2-3,NA,TRBV30,TGTGCCTGGAGGGACGGCGGGACCATCACAGATACGCAGTATTTT,CAWRDGGTITDTQYF
NA,TRBJ1-2,NA,TRBV7-9,TGTGCCAGCAGCCAGGCCGTCAGTTACTATGGCTACACCTTC,CASSQAVSYYGYTF
few,TRBJ2-7,NA,TRBV28,TGTGCCAGCAGTTTTGGGAGGAACGAGCAGTACTTC,CASSFGRNEQYF
NA,TRBJ1-1,NA,TRBV30,TGTGCCTGGAGTGGGGGGGGGCGGGGGTCTGAAGCTTTCTTT,CAWSGGGRGSEAFF
NA,TRBJ2-1,TRBD2,TRBV7-9,TGTGCCAGCTCTGCTAGCGGGGGCAATGAGCAGTTCTTC,CASSASGGNEQFF